The subject of this entry is one T cell receptor (beta chain). TCRdb's copy holds only in-frame clones and misses some; the assay was immunoSEQ multiplex PCR. The sample records about 78,000 clones, 80% to 95% being singletons. These data originate in a study of blood T cell repertoires in COVID-19. Trimming cost V 6 bases and J 3 bases; bases outside gene matches: 4. This CDR3 is built from 14 residues. Germline V lookup: CDR1 MDHEN, CDR2 SYDVKM. The rearrangement uses TRBV28 and TRBJ2-2, with 7 bases matching TRBD1. Material for sequencing was peripheral blood. The receptor was derived from a woman aged 45-65 years in a cohort sampled during active COVID-19. CDR3 sequence: CASSKGQHTGELFF. DNA of the CDR3: TGTGCCAGCAGCAAGGGACAGCACACCGGGGAGCTGTTTTTT.